A selection of T cell receptor beta chains follows, all from one sample in a study of technical replicates of blood from a few donors. TCRdb's table, derived via immunoSEQ multiplex PCR, lists solely in-frame clones and lacks some. The sample comprises 65,000 to 85,000 clones, nearly 98% of which are singletons, and around 0.15% rests with the top ten. What was sequenced was T cells isolated from PBMCs. The receptors originated from a human donor in good health. Both conserved end residues are part of each CDR3. D genes are given only for firm matches. Size values are once, few and many counts, or a class for expanded clones, and some rows have none.

length,J,size,D,V,DNA,CDR3
17,TRBJ2-3,NA,TRBD2,TRBV5-1,TGCGCCAGCAGCCGACTAGCGGGAGGGGGGAACACAGATACGCAGTATTTT,CASSRLAGGGNTDTQYF
17,TRBJ2-7,NA,TRBD2,TRBV4-1,TGCGCCAGCAGCGTACCGGGACTAGGTCTCGGGGCCTACGAGCAGTACTTC,CASSVPGLGLGAYEQYF
13,TRBJ2-7,NA,NA,TRBV4-1,TGCGCCAGCAGCCAAGGCCCGGGAGACGAGCAGTACTTC,CASSQGPGDEQYF
17,TRBJ1-4,once,NA,TRBV18,TGTGCCAGCTCACCACCGGGGTCCGTTCAGGGGAATGAAAAACTGTTTTTT,CASSPPGSVQGNEKLFF
14,TRBJ1-1,NA,NA,TRBV6-5,TGTGCCAGCAGTTATCGGAGTGGTGATACTGAAGCTTTCTTT,CASSYRSGDTEAFF
14,TRBJ1-2,NA,NA,TRBV15,TGTGCCACCAGCAGAGATCCCAGTGGAGGGGGCTACACCTTC,CATSRDPSGGGYTF
13,TRBJ2-1,once,NA,TRBV19,TGTGCCAGTAGTATAGTTCTTGGGGCTGAGCAGTTCTTC,CASSIVLGAEQFF
17,TRBJ1-3,NA,NA,TRBV11-2,TGTGCCAGCAGCTCTCCCCGGAGGCAGCTCTCTGGAAACACCATATATTTT,CASSSPRRQLSGNTIYF
13,TRBJ1-2,NA,NA,TRBV28,TGTGCCAGCAGTCTGACAGTGGCTGATGGCTACACCTTC,CASSLTVADGYTF
14,TRBJ2-5,NA,NA,TRBV10-2,TGCGCCAGCAGTGATACGCGGAGACAAGAGACCCAGTACTTC,CASSDTRRQETQYF
13,TRBJ2-1,NA,NA,TRBV7-3,TGTGCCAGCAGCCGCGAGACAAGGAATGAGCAGTTCTTC,CASSRETRNEQFF
14,TRBJ2-7,NA,TRBD2,TRBV9,TGTGCCAGCAGCGTAGCGGGGGGTTACTACGAGCAGTACTTC,CASSVAGGYYEQYF
13,TRBJ2-3,NA,TRBD1,TRBV19,TGTGCCAGTCGGGGACAGTCCACGGATACGCAGTATTTT,CASRGQSTDTQYF
16,TRBJ2-3,once,NA,TRBV19,TGTGCCAGTAGTATCGCGGCGGGGGCGATCACAGATACGCAGTATTTT,CASSIAAGAITDTQYF
14,TRBJ1-5,NA,TRBD1,TRBV7-9,TGTGCCAGCAGCGGGACAGCTTACAATCAGCCCCAGCATTTT,CASSGTAYNQPQHF
15,TRBJ1-4,once,TRBD1,TRBV30,TGTGCCTTACGCAGTGGGGACAGGATAAATGAAAAACTGTTTTTT,CALRSGDRINEKLFF
12,TRBJ1-2,NA,NA,TRBV19,TGTGCCAGTGCGGGGGCTAGCTATGGCTACACCTTC,CASAGASYGYTF
14,TRBJ1-4,NA,TRBD1,TRBV19,TGTGCCACCCGACAGGGAGGAACTAATGAAAAACTGTTTTTT,CATRQGGTNEKLFF
15,TRBJ1-2,NA,NA,TRBV7-3,TGTGCCAGCAGCTTAACCAGGGTCGGAGACTATGGCTACACCTTC,CASSLTRVGDYGYTF
18,TRBJ2-1,NA,TRBD1,TRBV18,TGTGCCAGCTCACCCCCCGGTCCCGGGACAGGGCCTTACAATGAGCAGTTCTTC,CASSPPGPGTGPYNEQFF
17,TRBJ2-1,NA,NA,TRBV5-1,TGCGCCAGCAGCGCCGGTGGCGGGGCACTCTCCTACAATGAGCAGTTCTTC,CASSAGGGALSYNEQFF
15,TRBJ2-5,NA,TRBD1,TRBV5-8,TGTGCCAGCAGCTTGGCTGGACAGGGGGTAGAGACCCAGTACTTC,CASSLAGQGVETQYF
13,TRBJ1-2,once,NA,TRBV7-9,TGTGCCAGCAGCGAGGGAGAGACTTATGGCTACACCTTC,CASSEGETYGYTF
13,TRBJ2-7,NA,TRBD2,TRBV29-1,TGCAGCGCTGGGACTAGCGGGAGAGGCGAGCAGTACTTC,CSAGTSGRGEQYF
16,TRBJ1-1,NA,NA,TRBV11-1,TGTGCCAGCAGCTCCTCGGGATTTACCGTGGTTACTGAAGCTTTCTTT,CASSSSGFTVVTEAFF
13,TRBJ1-5,NA,NA,TRBV6-1,TGTGCCAGCAGTGGGGGGGGGAGTTGGTCCCAGCATTTT,CASSGGGSWSQHF
15,TRBJ2-5,NA,TRBD2,TRBV5-1,TGCGCCAGCAGCTTGGCTAGCGGGGGACAAGAGACCCAGTACTTC,CASSLASGGQETQYF
15,TRBJ2-5,NA,TRBD2,TRBV28,TGTGCCAGCAGTTTGACTAGCGGATTACAAGAGACCCAGTACTTC,CASSLTSGLQETQYF
14,TRBJ1-2,NA,TRBD1,TRBV2,TGTGCCAGCAGTGCAGAGACAGGGCCCTATGGCTACACCTTC,CASSAETGPYGYTF
14,TRBJ2-3,NA,TRBD1,TRBV2,TGTGCCAGCTCCAGGGGGATTTCCACAGATACGCAGTATTTT,CASSRGISTDTQYF
13,TRBJ2-7,NA,TRBD1,TRBV5-6,TGTGCCAGCAGCTTCAGGGGGTACTACGAGCAGTACTTC,CASSFRGYYEQYF
14,TRBJ1-4,NA,NA,TRBV6-5,TGTGCCAGCGGCGGGTTAACAACTAATGAAAAACTGTTTTTT,CASGGLTTNEKLFF
14,TRBJ1-2,NA,TRBD1,TRBV11-2,TGTGCCAGCAGCTTATCGGGACAGGAGAAGGGCTACACCTTC,CASSLSGQEKGYTF
15,TRBJ2-5,NA,NA,TRBV11-1,TGTGCCAGCAGCTTAGCTTCCGACAGCCAAGAGACCCAGTACTTC,CASSLASDSQETQYF
18,TRBJ1-5,NA,TRBD1,TRBV7-9,TGTGCCAGCAGCTTAGTGTCTTCGGGACAGGGGATGGATCAGCCCCAGCATTTT,CASSLVSSGQGMDQPQHF
16,TRBJ2-7,NA,TRBD1,TRBV11-2,TGTGCCAGCAGCTTTAGAGCTCCGGGACAGGTATACGAGCAGTACTTC,CASSFRAPGQVYEQYF
13,TRBJ2-1,NA,TRBD2,TRBV2,TGTGCCAGCAGGCGGGAGGGGAACAATGAGCAGTTCTTC,CASRREGNNEQFF
14,TRBJ1-6,NA,TRBD1,TRBV30,TGTGCCTGGAGTAAGAGACAGGGTATTTCACCCCTCCACTTT,CAWSKRQGISPLHF
11,TRBJ1-4,NA,NA,TRBV28,TGTGCCAGCACCACGACGGGGAAACTGTTTTTT,CASTTTGKLFF
17,TRBJ2-3,NA,NA,TRBV9,TGTGCCAGCAGCGGCACCCGGGATGGACTGCCCACAGATACGCAGTATTTT,CASSGTRDGLPTDTQYF
13,TRBJ2-1,NA,NA,TRBV6-1,TGTGCCAGCAGAACGGGGAACTACAATGAGCAGTTCTTC,CASRTGNYNEQFF
15,TRBJ2-2,NA,TRBD2,TRBV7-7,TGTGCCAGCAGCAGGAGCGGGAGGAACACCGGGGAGCTGTTTTTT,CASSRSGRNTGELFF
14,TRBJ1-6,NA,NA,TRBV6-1,TGTGCCTGCCTAGGAGGATCCTATAATTCACCCCTCCACTTT,CACLGGSYNSPLHF
16,TRBJ1-2,NA,TRBD1,TRBV4-1,TGCGCCAGCAGCCATTTTGGGAGGACAGGGAACTATGGCTACACCTTC,CASSHFGRTGNYGYTF
12,TRBJ2-7,NA,TRBD1,TRBV29-1,TGCAGCGTTGCCGGGACAGGGGTTCTGCAGTACTTC,CSVAGTGVLQYF
17,TRBJ2-1,once,NA,TRBV5-4,TGTGCCAGCAGCTTTAACCGGGGTCTCCTTTCCTACAATGAGCAGTTCTTC,CASSFNRGLLSYNEQFF
15,TRBJ2-1,NA,NA,TRBV7-9,TGTGCCAGCACGGGAAGGGGGAACGTCTACAATGAGCAGTTCTTC,CASTGRGNVYNEQFF
13,TRBJ2-7,NA,NA,TRBV7-2,TGTGCCAGCAGCTTAGCTGGGCGCTACGAGCAGTACTTC,CASSLAGRYEQYF
14,TRBJ1-3,NA,NA,TRBV7-9,TGTGCCAGCAGCTTGGCCGGGAGGGGAAACACCATATATTTT,CASSLAGRGNTIYF
14,TRBJ1-1,NA,NA,TRBV13,TGTGCCAGCAGCCTTCAGGATCAGAACACTGAAGCTTTCTTT,CASSLQDQNTEAFF
13,TRBJ1-5,NA,NA,TRBV7-8,TGTGCCAGCAGCTTAGCAGAGAAACAGCCCCAGCATTTT,CASSLAEKQPQHF
16,TRBJ1-1,NA,TRBD1,TRBV9,TGTGCCAGCAGCGTAGCTACAGGGGTGGCGAACACTGAAGCTTTCTTT,CASSVATGVANTEAFF
15,TRBJ2-5,NA,NA,TRBV7-6,TGTGCCAGCAGCTTAGAAGTGTCACAGGGTGAGACCCAGTACTTC,CASSLEVSQGETQYF